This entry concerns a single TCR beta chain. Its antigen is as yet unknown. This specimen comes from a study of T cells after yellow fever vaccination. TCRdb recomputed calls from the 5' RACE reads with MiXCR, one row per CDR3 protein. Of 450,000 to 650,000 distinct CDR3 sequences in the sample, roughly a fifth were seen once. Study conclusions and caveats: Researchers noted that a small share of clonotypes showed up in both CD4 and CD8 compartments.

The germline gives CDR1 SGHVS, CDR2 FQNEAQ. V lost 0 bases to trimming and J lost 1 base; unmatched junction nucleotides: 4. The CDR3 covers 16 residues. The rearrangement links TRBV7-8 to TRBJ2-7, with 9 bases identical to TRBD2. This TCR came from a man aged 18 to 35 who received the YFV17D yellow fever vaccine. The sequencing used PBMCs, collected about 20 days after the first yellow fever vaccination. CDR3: CASSLALSGGSYEQYF. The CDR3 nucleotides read TGTGCCAGCAGCTTAGCGCTTAGCGGGGGTTCCTACGAGCAGTACTTC.